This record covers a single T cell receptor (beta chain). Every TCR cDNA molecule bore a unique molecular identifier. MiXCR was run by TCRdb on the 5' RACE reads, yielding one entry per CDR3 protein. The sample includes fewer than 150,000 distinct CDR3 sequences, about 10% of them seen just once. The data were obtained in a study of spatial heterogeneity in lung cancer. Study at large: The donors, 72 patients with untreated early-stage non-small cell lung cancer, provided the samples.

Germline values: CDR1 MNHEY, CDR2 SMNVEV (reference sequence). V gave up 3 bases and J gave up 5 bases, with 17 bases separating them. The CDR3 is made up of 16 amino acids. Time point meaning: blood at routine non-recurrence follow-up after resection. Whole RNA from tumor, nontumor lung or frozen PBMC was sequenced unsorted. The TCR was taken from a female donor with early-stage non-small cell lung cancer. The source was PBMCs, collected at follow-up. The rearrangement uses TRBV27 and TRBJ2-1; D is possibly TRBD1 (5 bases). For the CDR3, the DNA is TGTGCCAGCAGTTTTATCAGGGCCTCCCTAAACAATGAGCAGTTCTTC. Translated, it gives CASSFIRASLNNEQFF.